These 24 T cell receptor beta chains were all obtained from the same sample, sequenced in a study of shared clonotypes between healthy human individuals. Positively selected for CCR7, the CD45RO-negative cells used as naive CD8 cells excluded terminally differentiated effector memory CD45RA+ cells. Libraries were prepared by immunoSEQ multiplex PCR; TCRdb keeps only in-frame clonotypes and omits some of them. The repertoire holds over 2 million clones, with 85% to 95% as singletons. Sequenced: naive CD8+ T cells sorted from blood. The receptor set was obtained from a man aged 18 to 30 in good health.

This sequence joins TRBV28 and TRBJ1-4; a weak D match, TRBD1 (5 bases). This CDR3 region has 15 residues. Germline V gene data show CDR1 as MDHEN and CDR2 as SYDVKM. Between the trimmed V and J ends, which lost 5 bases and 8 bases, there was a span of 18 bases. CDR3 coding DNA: TGTGCCAGCAGTCAAGGCCAGGGATCCGGGGAAAAACTGTTTTTT. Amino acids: CASSQGQGSGEKLFF.

The CDR3: CASSLVRDSLLSYNEQFF. DNA of the CDR3: TGTGCCAGCAGCTTAGTGCGGGACTCCTTGCTTTCCTACAATGAGCAGTTCTTC. The chain joins TRBV7-8 to TRBJ2-1; tentative D call: TRBD2 (6 bases). CDR1 is SGHVS and CDR2 is FQNEAQ in the germline V gene. The V and J ends lost 1 base and 1 base respectively, with 17 bases between them. The CDR3 has 18 residues.

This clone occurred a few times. The CDR3 DNA sequence: TGTGCCAGCAGCTCTGGCCCGGGGGGAGGAGAGACCCAGTACTTC. The encoded protein is CASSSGPGGGETQYF. The chain uses TRBV11-2 and TRBJ2-5; 7 nucleotides line up with TRBD2. The CDR3 length is 15 residues. The J segment lost 4 bases and the V segment lost 4 bases, leaving 9 bases of the junction unmatched. Germline lookup yields CDR1 SGHAT and CDR2 FQNNGV.

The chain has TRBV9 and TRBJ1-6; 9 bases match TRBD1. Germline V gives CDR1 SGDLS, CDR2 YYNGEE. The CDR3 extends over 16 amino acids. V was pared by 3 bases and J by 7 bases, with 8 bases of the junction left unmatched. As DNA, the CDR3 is TGTGCCAGCAGCGAGAGGGGACAGGGAGTAAATTCACCCCTCCACTTT. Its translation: CASSERGQGVNSPLHF.

CDR3 protein: CASSYYADAAKTF. The DNA of the CDR3 is TGTGCCAGCAGTTACTACGCCGATGCGGCGAAGACCTTC. The gene calls are TRBV6-5 and TRBJ1-2, with unresolved D. V was cut by 1 base and J by 14 bases, with 17 bases left in between. This CDR3 region has 13 residues. Germline CDR1 and CDR2: MNHEY and SVGAGI.

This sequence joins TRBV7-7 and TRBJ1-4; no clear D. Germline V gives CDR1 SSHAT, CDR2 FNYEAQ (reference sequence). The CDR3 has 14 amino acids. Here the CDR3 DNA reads TGTGCTAGCGCCTGGGCTCCCGGGGATGAAAAACTGTTTTTT. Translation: CASAWAPGDEKLFF.

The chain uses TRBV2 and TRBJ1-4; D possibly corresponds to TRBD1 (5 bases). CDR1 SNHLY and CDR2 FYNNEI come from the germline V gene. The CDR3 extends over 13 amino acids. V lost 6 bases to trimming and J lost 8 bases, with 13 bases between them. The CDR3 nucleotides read TGTGCCAGCAGGGCCGACAGCGAAGAAAAACTGTTTTTT. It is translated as CASRADSEEKLFF.

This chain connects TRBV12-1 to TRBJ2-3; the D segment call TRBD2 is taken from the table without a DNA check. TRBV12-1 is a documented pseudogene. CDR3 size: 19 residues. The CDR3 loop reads CASSSPGLAAPRPTDTQYF. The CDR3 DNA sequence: TGTGCCAGCAGCTCACCGGGACTAGCGGCCCCGCGACCCACAGATACGCAGTATTTT.

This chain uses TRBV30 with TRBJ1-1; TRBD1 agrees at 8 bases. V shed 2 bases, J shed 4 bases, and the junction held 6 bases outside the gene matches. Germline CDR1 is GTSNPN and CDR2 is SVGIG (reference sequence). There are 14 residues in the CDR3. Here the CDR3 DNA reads TGTGCCTGGAGTCGGACAGGGTGGGTCACTGAAGCTTTCTTT. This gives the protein CAWSRTGWVTEAFF. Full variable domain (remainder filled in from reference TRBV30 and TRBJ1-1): SQTIHQWPATLVQPVGSPLSLECTVEGTSNPNLYWYRQAAGRGLQLLFYSVGIGQISSEVPQNLSASRPQDRQFILSSKKLLLSDSGFYLCAWSRTGWVTEAFFGQGTRLTVV.

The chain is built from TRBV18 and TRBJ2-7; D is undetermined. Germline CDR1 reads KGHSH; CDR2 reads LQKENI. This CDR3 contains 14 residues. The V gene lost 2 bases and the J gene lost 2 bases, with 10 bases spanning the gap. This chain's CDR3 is CASSPKIDTYEQYF. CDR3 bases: TGTGCCAGCTCACCAAAAATCGATACCTACGAGCAGTACTTC.

The CDR3 DNA follows: TGTGCCACCAGCAGAACGGAAGGGGGTACTGAAGCTTTCTTT. It specifies CATSRTEGGTEAFF. The chain links TRBV15 to TRBJ1-1; the D gene is possibly TRBD1 (6 bases). Germline assignment: CDR1 LNHNV and CDR2 YYDKDF (reference sequence). V lost 2 bases to trimming and J lost 5 bases, with 12 bases between them. CDR3 length equals 14 residues. Variable domain in full (rest from reference TRBV15 and TRBJ1-1): DAMVIQNPRYQVTQFGKPVTLSCSQTLNHNVMYWYQQKSSQAPKLLFHYYDKDFNNEADTPDNFQSRRPNTSFCFLDIRSPGLGDTAMYLCATSRTEGGTEAFFGQGTRLTVV.

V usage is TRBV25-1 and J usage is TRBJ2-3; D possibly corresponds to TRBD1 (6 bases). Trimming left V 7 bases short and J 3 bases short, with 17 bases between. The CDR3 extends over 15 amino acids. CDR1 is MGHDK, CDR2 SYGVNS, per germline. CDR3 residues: CASTPGTWGTDTQYF. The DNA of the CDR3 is TGTGCCAGCACCCCCGGGACATGGGGGACAGATACGCAGTATTTT.

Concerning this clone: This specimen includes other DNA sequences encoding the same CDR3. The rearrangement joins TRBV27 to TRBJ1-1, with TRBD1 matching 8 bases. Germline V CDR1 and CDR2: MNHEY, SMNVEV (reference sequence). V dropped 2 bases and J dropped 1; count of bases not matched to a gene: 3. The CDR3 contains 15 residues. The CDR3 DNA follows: TGTGCCAGCAGTTTACTCGGGACAGGGAACACTGAAGCTTTCTTT. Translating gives CASSLLGTGNTEAFF.

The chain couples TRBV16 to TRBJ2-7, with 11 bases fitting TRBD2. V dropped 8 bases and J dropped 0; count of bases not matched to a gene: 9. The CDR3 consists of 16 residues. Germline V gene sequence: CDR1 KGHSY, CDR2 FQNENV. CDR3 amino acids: CASADLAGGNSYEQYF. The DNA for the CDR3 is TGTGCCAGCGCAGATCTAGCGGGGGGCAACTCCTACGAGCAGTACTTC.

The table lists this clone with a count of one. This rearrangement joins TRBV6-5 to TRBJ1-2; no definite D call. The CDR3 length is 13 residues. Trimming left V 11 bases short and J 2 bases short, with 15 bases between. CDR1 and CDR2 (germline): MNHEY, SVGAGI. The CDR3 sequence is CASLGSWNYGYTF. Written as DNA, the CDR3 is TGTGCCTCGCTCGGCAGTTGGAACTATGGCTACACCTTC.

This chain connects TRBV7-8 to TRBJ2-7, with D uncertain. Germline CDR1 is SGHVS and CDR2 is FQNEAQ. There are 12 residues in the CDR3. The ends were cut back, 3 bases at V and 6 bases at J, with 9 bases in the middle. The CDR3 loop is CASSFLKVEQYF. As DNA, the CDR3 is TGTGCCAGCAGCTTCCTAAAGGTCGAGCAGTACTTC.

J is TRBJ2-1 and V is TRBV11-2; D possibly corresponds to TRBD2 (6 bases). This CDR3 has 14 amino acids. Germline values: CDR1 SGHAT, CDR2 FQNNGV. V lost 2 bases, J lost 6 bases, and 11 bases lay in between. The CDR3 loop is CASSLLTSSNEQFF. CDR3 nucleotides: TGTGCCAGCAGCTTATTAACTAGCTCCAATGAGCAGTTCTTC.

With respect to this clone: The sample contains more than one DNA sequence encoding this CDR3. The CDR3 DNA is TGTGCCAGCAGTTTGGTGTTCGGGGAGCTGTTTTTT. Protein: CASSLVFGELFF. This chain links TRBV27 with TRBJ2-2, with D uncertain. V lost 3 bases, J lost 7 bases, and 6 bases lay in between. The germline V gene has CDR1 MNHEY and CDR2 SMNVEV (reference sequence). This CDR3 spans 12 amino acids.

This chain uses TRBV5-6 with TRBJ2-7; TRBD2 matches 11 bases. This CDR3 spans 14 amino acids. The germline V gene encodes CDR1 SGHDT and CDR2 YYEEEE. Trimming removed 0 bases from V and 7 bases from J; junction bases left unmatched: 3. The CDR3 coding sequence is TGTGCCAGCAGCTTGGAACTAGCGGGAGTTGAGCAGTACTTC. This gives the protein CASSLELAGVEQYF.

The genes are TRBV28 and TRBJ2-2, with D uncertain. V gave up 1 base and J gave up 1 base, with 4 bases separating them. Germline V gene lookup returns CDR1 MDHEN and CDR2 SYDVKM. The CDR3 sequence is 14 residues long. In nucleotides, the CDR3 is TGTGCCAGCAGTTTATCATTGAACACCGGGGAGCTGTTTTTT. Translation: CASSLSLNTGELFF.

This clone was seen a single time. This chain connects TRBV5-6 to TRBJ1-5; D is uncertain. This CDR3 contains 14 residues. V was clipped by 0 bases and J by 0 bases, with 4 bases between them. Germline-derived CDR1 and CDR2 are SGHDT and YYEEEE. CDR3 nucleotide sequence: TGTGCCAGCAGCTTGGGGTTTAGCAATCAGCCCCAGCATTTT. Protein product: CASSLGFSNQPQHF.

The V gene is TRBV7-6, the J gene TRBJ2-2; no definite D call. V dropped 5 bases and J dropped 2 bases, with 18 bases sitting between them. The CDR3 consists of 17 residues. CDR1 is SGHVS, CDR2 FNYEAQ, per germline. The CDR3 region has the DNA TGTGCCAGCAGCCCGGCTATGACAATGGTTAACACCGGGGAGCTGTTTTTT. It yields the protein CASSPAMTMVNTGELFF.

The CDR3 DNA reads TGTGCCAGCAGCTCAGGGACGTGGTTGTACGAGCAGTACTTC. Amino acid sequence: CASSSGTWLYEQYF. The chain couples TRBV27 to TRBJ2-7, with D perhaps being TRBD1 or TRBD2 (5 bases each). V was shortened by 6 bases and J by 4 bases, with 16 bases between the two germline ends. From germline, CDR1 is MNHEY and CDR2 SMNVEV (reference sequence). This CDR3 region has 14 residues.

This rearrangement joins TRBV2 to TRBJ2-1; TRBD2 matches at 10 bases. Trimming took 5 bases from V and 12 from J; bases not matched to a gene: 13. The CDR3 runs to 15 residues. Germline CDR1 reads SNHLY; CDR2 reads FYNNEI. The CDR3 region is CASSYRPGTSVMQFF. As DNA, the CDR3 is TGTGCCAGCAGTTATCGGCCCGGGACTAGCGTAATGCAGTTCTTC.